One and the same sample provided the 3 T cell receptor beta chains below, sequenced in a study of identifying expanded T cells in peripheral blood. This table comes from immunoSEQ multiplex PCR, and its TCRdb copy is limited to in-frame clones, with some not included. The profile shows approximately 50,000 clones, 82% of them singletons. The sequencing sample was made of blood. These receptors were obtained from a person aged 18-69 years in good health.

The V gene is TRBV6-4, the J gene TRBJ1-1; perhaps TRBD1 as D (6 bases). In germline, CDR1 is MRHNA, CDR2 SNTAGT. The CDR3 runs 16 residues. V shed 6 bases and J shed 2 bases, with 19 bases lying between them. DNA of the CDR3: TGTGCCAGCAGCCTACTGACAGGATGGGGTAACACTGAAGCTTTCTTT. Residues: CASSLLTGWGNTEAFF.

The V gene is TRBV5-1, the J gene TRBJ2-3; 12 bases match TRBD2. V shed 4 bases and J 2 bases; nucleotides not matched to a gene: 8. The CDR3 spans 17 residues. Germline CDR1 and CDR2: SGHRS and YFSETQ. This CDR3 reads CASSGGLAGSNTDTQYF. The CDR3 DNA reads as TGCGCCAGCAGCGGAGGACTAGCGGGATCCAACACAGATACGCAGTATTTT.

This chain links TRBV2 with TRBJ2-2; D may be TRBD1 (5 bases). Trimming shortened V by 4 bases and J by 6 bases, and 9 bases separated the two germline ends. This CDR3 comprises 13 residues. The germline V gene encodes CDR1 SNHLY and CDR2 FYNNEI. The CDR3 DNA sequence: TGTGCCAGCAGTGTTGCCAGGGCCGGGGAGCTGTTTTTT. It encodes CASSVARAGELFF.